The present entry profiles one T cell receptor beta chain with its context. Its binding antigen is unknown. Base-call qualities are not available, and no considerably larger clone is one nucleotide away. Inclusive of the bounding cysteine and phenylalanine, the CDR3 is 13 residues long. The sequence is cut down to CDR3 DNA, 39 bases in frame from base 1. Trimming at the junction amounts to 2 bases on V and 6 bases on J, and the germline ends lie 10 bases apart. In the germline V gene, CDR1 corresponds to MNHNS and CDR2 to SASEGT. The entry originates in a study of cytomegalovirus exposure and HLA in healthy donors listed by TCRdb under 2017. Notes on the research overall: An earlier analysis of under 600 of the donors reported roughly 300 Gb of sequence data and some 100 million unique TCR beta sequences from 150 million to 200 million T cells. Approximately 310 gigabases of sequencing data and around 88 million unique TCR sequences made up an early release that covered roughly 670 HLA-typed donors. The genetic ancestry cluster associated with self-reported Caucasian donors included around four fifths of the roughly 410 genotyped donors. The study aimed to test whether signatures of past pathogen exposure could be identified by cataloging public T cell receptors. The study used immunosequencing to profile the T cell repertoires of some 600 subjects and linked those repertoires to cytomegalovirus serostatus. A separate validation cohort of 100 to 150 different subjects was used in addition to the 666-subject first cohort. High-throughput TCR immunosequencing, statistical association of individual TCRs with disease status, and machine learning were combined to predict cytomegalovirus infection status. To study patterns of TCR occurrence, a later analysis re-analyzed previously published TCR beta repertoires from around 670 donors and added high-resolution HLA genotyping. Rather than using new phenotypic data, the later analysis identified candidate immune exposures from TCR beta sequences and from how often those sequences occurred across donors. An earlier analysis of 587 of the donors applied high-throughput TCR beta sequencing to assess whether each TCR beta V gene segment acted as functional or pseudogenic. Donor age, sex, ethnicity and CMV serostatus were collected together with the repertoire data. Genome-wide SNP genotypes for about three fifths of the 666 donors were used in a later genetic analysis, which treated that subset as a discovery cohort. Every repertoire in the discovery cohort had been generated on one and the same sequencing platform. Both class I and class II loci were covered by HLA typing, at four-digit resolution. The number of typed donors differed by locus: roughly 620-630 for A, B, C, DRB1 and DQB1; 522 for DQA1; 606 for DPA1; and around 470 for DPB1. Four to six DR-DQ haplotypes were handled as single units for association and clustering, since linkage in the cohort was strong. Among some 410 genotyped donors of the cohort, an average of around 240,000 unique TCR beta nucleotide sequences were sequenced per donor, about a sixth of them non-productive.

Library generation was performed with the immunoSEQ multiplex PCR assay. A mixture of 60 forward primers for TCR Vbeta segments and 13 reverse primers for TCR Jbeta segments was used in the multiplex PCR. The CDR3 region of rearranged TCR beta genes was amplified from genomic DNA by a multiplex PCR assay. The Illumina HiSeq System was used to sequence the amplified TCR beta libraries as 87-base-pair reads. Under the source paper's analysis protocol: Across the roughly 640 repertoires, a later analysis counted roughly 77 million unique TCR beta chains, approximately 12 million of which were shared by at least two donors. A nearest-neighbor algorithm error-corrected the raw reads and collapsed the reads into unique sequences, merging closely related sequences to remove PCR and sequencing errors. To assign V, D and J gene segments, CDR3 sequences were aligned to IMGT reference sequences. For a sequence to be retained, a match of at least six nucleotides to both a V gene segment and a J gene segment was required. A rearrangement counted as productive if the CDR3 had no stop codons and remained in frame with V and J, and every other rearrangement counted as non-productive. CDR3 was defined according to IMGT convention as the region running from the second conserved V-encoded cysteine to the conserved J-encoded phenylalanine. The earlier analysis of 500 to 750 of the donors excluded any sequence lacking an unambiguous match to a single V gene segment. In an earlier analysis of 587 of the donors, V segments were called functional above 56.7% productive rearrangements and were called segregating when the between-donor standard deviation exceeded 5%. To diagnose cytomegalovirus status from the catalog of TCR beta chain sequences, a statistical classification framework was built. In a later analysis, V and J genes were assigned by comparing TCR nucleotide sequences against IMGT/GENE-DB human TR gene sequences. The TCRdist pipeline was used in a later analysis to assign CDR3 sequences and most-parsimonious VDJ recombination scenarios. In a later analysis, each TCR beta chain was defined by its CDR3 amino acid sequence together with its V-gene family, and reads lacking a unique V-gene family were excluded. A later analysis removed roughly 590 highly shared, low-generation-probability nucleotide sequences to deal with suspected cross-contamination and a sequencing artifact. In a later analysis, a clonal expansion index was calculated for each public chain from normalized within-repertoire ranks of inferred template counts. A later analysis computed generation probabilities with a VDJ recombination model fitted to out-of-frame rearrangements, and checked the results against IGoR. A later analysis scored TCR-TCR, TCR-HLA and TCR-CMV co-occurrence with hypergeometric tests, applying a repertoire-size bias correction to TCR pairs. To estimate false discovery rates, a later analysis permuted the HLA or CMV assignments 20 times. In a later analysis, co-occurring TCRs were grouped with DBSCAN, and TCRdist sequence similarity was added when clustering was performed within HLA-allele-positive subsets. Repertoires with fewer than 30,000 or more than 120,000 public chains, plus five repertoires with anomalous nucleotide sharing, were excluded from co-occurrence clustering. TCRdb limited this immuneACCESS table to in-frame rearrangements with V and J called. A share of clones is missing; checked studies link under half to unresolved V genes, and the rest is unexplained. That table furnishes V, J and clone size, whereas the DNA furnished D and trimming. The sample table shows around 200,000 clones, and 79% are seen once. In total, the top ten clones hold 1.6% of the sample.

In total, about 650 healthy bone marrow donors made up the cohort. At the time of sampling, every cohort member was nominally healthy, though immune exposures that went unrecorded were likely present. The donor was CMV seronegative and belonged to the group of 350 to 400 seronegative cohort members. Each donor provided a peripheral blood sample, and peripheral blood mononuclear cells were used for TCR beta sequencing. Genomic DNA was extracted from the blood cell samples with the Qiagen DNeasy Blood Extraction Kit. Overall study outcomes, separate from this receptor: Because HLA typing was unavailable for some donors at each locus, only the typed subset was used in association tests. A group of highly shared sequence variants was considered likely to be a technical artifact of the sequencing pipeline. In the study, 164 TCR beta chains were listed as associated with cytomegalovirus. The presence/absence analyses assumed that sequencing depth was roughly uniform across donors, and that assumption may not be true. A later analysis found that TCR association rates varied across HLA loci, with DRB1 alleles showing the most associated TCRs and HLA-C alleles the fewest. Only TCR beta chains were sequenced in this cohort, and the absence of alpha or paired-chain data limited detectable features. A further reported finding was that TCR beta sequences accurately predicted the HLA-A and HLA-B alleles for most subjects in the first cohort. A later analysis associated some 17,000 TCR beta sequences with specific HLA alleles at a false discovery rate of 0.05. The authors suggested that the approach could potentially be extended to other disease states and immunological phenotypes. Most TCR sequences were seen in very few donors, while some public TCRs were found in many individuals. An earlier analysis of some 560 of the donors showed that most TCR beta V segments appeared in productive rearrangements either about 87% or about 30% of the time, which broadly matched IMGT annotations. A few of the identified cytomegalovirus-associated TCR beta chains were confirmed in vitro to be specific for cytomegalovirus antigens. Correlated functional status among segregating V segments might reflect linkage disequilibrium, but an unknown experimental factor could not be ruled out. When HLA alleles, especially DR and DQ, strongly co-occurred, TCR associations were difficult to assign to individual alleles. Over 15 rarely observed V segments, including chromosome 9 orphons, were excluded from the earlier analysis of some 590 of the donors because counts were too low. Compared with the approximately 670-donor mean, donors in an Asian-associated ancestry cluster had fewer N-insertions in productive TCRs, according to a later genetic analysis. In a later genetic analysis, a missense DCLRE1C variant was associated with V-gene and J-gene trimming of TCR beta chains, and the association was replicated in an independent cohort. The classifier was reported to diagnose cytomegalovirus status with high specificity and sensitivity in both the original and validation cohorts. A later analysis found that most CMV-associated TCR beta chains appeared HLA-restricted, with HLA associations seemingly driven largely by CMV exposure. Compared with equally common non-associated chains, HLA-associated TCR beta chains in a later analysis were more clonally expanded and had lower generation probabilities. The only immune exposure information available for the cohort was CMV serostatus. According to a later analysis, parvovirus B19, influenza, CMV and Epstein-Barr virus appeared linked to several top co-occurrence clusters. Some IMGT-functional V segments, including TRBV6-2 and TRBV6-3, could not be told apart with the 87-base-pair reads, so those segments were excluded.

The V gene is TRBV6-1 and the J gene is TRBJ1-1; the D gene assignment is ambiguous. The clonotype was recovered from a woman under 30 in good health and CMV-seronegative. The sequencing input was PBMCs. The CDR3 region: CASSEHQFSEAFF. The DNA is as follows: TGTGCCAGCAGTGAACACCAGTTCTCTGAAGCTTTCTTT.